The text below deals with one T cell receptor beta chain. Antigen unknown. Per the germline V gene, CDR1 is SGDLS and CDR2 is YYNGEE. The CDR3 is made up of 15 amino acids. V was clipped by 4 bases and J by 2 bases, with 13 bases between them. This record belongs to a study of cytomegalovirus exposure and HLA in healthy donors. Study findings and constraints: CMV antigen specificity was confirmed in vitro for three CMV-associated chains.

Donors were ostensibly healthy at sampling, although undocumented immune exposures were probable. 13 Jbeta primers and 60 Vbeta primers were used for the PCR. Using immunoSEQ multiplex PCR, the repertoire was profiled, and TCRdb retains in-frame clones only, with some absent. The table has some 130,000 clones, about 74% seen once; the top ten hold about 2.9%. This TCR derives from a man aged 40-49 years in good health and CMV-seronegative. Sequencing was carried out using PBMCs. The chain is built from TRBV9 and TRBJ1-5; D is uncertain. CDR3: CASSMSGVGNQPQHF. CDR3 DNA sequence: TGTGCCAGCAGCATGAGCGGGGTAGGCAATCAGCCCCAGCATTTT.